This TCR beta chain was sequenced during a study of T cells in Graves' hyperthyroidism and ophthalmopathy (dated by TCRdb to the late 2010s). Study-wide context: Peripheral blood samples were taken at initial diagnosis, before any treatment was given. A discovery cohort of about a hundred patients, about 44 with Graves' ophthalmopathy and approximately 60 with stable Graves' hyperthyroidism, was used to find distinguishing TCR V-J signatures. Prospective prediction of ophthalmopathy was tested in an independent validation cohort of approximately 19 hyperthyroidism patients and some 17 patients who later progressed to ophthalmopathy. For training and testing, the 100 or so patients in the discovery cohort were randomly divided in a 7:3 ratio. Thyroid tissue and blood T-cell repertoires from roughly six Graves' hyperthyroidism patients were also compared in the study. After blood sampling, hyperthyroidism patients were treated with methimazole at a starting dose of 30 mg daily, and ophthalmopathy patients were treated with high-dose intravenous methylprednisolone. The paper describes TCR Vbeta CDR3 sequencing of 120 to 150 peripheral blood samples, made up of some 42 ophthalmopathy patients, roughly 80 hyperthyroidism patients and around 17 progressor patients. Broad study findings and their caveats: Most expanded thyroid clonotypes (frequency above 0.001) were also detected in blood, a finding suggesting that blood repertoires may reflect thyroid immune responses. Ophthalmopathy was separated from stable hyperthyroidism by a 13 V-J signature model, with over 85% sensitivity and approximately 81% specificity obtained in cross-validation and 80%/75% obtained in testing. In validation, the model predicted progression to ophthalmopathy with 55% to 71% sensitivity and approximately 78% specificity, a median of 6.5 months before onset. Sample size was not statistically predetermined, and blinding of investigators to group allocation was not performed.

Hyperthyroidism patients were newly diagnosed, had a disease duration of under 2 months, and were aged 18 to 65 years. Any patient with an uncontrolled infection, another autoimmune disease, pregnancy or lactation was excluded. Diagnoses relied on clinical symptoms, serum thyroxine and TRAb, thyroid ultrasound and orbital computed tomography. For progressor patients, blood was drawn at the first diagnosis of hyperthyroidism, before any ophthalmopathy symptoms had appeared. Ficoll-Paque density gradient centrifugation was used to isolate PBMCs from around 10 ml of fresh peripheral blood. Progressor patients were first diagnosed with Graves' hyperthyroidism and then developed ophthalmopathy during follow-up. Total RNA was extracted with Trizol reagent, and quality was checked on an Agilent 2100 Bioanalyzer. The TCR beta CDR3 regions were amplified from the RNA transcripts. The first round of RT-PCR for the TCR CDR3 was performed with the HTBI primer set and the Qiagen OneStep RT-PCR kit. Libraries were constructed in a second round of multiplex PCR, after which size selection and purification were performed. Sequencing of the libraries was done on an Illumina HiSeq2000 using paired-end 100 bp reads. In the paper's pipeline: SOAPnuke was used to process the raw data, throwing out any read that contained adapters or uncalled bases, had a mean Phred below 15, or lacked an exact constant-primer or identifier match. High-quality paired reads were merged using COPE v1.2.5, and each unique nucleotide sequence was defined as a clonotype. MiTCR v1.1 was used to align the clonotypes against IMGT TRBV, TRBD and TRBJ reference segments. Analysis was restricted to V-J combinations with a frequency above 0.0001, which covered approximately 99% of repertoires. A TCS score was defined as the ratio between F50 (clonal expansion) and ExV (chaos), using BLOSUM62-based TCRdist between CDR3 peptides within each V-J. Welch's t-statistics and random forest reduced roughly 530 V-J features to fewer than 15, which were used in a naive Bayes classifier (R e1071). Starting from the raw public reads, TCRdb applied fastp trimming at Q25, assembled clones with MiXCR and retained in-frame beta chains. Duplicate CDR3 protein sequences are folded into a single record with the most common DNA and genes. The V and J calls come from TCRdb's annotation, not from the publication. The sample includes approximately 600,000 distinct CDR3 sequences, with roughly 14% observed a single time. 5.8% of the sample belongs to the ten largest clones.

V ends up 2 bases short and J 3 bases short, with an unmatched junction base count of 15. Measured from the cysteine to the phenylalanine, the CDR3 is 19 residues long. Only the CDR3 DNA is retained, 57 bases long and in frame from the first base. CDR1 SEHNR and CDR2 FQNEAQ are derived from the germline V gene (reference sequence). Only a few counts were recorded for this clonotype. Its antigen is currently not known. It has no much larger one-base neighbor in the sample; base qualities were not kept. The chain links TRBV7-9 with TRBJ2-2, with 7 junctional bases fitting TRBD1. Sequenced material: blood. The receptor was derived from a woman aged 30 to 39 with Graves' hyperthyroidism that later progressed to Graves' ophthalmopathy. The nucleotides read TGTGCCAGCAGCTTACCCACTGCAGGGGGTGAACGTTACACCGGGGAGCTGTTTTTT. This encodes CASSLPTAGGERYTGELFF. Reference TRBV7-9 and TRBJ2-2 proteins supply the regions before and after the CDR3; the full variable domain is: DTGVSQNPRHKITKRGQNVTFRCDPISEHNRLYWYRQTLGQGPEFLTYFQNEAQLEKSRLLSDRFSAERPKGSFSTLEIQRTEQGDSAMYLCASSLPTAGGERYTGELFFGEGSRLTVL.